The T cell receptor beta chain under discussion was sequenced for a study of cytomegalovirus exposure and HLA in healthy donors. Germline V gene sequence: CDR1 MNHNS, CDR2 SASEGT. This CDR3 spans 13 amino acids. V was clipped by 7 bases and J by 4 bases, with 11 bases between them. This clone came up once. PCR primers comprised 60 Vbeta and 13 Jbeta primers. Generated by immunoSEQ multiplex PCR, the TCRdb table keeps only in-frame clones and is missing some. The table shows around 110,000 clones, with approximately 71% occurring only once. The sequencing input was PBMCs. V usage is TRBV6-1 and J usage is TRBJ1-5, with D perhaps matching TRBD1 (6 bases). The sequence was collected from a man in his forties in good health and CMV-seronegative. CDR3: CASNLGQNQPQHF. CDR3 nucleotides: TGTGCCAGCAATCTCGGACAGAATCAGCCCCAGCATTTT.